This T cell receptor (beta chain) was profiled in a study of persistence of HIV-infected CD4 T cells. Study outcomes and limitations: TCRbeta richness was lower in CMV- and Gag-responding cells than in anti-CD3/anti-CD28-responding cells.

The stimulus was lysate of CMV-infected fibroblasts, 10 ug/mL. CD40L/CD69 double-negative CD45RO-high memory CD4+ T cells were collected. Suppressive ART was started during chronic HIV-1 infection in these adults. To note about this clone: The antigen remains unidentified.

CDR3 length equals 17 residues. Germline lookup yields CDR1 WNHNN and CDR2 SYGVQD (reference sequence). The J segment lost 5 bases and the V segment lost 0 bases, leaving 8 bases of the junction unmatched. The libraries were made with immunoSEQ version 4 in survey mode. Genomic DNA was diluted to 10 ng/uL, up to roughly 1 ug per sample. Data came from immunoSEQ multiplex PCR; TCRdb stores just in-frame clones and leaves some out. The table includes 37,000 or so clones, more than 70% detected once. J is TRBJ2-2 and V is TRBV10-1, with TRBD1 identical over 8 bases. This specimen consisted of CD4+ T cells sorted from PBMCs after approximately 19-hour stimulation, obtained from a patient who received antiretroviral therapy. This receptor was obtained from an adult man with HIV who was CMV-seropositive. The CDR3 is CASSESSQGARTGELFF. For the CDR3, the DNA is TGCGCCAGCAGTGAGTCCAGCCAGGGGGCGCGAACCGGGGAGCTGTTTTTT.